The 28 T cell receptor beta chains in this list originate from one sample, sequenced in a study of blood T cell repertoires in COVID-19. Assay used: immunoSEQ multiplex PCR; TCRdb lists only in-frame clones, some missing. The table lists 300,000 to 400,000 clones, over 75% of them singletons. Sequencing was performed on PBMCs or T cells enriched from blood (not recorded which). All receptors come from a man aged 30 to 39 who had recovered from COVID-19.

The V call is TRBV6-5, the J call TRBJ1-5; 7 bases agree with TRBD1. Germline-derived CDR1 and CDR2 are MNHEY and SVGAGI. The CDR3 consists of 15 residues. J gave up 3 bases and V 4 bases, and 6 bases lay outside the gene matches. The CDR3 bases are TGTGCCAGCAGTTCAACAGGGGCTTCCAATCAGCCCCAGCATTTT. Its translation: CASSSTGASNQPQHF.

The gene calls are TRBV18 and TRBJ2-1; no clear D gene. Per germline, CDR1 KGHSH and CDR2 LQKENI. Trimming removed 4 bases at V and 4 bases at J, with 8 bases between. The CDR3 is made up of 13 amino acids. Here the CDR3 reads CASSLVEYNEQFF. In DNA, the CDR3 is TGTGCCAGCTCACTCGTAGAGTACAATGAGCAGTTCTTC.

V and J are TRBV11-2 and TRBJ2-5; 9 positions match TRBD2. The CDR3 has 17 amino acids. V lost 1 base and J lost 4; bases outside the gene matches: 10. Germline lookup yields CDR1 SGHAT and CDR2 FQNNGV. The CDR3 loop is CASSLGGGAGARETQYF. DNA for the CDR3: TGTGCCAGCAGCTTAGGCGGGGGGGCCGGGGCTCGAGAGACCCAGTACTTC.

The genes are TRBV24-1 and TRBJ1-4, with 9 bases aligning to TRBD1. V lost 7 bases and J lost 4; bases outside the gene matches: 6. The CDR3 runs 15 residues. CDR1 KGHDR and CDR2 SFDVKD come from the germline V gene. This chain's CDR3 is CATSVGTGLNEKLFF. The CDR3 DNA reads TGTGCCACCAGCGTCGGGACAGGGCTTAATGAAAAACTGTTTTTT.

The chain carries TRBV11-3 and TRBJ1-1; 8 bases match TRBD1. The CDR3 is made up of 11 amino acids. Germline V CDR1 and CDR2: SGHNT, YENEEA. The CDR3 coding sequence is TGTGCGCGACAGGGGAGCACTGAAGCTTTCTTT. Translation gives CARQGSTEAFF.

V gene TRBV12-3 or TRBV12-4 combines with J gene TRBJ2-7; a weak D match, TRBD1 (7 bases). There are 13 residues in the CDR3. V was trimmed by 3 bases and J by 6 bases, leaving 12 bases between them. The CDR3 coding sequence is TGTGCCAGCAGTTTGACAGGGAGGCGCGAGCAGTACTTC. It specifies CASSLTGRREQYF.

This chain uses TRBV3-1 (or the pseudogene TRBV3-2) with TRBJ2-7; 9 nucleotides agree with TRBD2. The CDR3 is made up of 15 amino acids. CDR1 LGHDT and CDR2 YNNKEL come from the germline V gene (reference sequence). The trim removed 4 bases at V and 4 bases at J, leaving 8 bases unmatched. The CDR3 protein is CASSLSGGPGYEQYF. The CDR3 nucleotides are TGTGCCAGCAGCCTTAGCGGGGGCCCCGGGTACGAGCAGTACTTC.

J is TRBJ1-1 and V is TRBV7-9; no definite D call. Germline-derived CDR1 and CDR2 are SEHNR and FQNEAQ (reference sequence). This CDR3 is built from 12 residues. Trimming took 10 bases from V and 3 from J, leaving 12 bases between them. The CDR3 loop is CATRSRDTEAFF. The DNA of the CDR3 is TGTGCCACCCGATCCCGGGACACTGAAGCTTTCTTT.

The rearrangement links TRBV27 to TRBJ2-7; 11 bases are shared with TRBD1. Germline CDR1 reads MNHEY; CDR2 reads SMNVEV (reference sequence). With 5 bases clipped from V and 5 bases from J, the junction kept 5 bases outside the gene matches. The CDR3 spans 14 residues. Written as DNA, the CDR3 is TGTGCCAGCAGTGGACAGGGGGCAGGGGACGAGCAGTACTTC. Encoded protein: CASSGQGAGDEQYF.

The chain is built from TRBV5-1 and TRBJ2-2; possible D gene TRBD2, 6 bases. Germline CDR1 and CDR2: SGHRS and YFSETQ. The CDR3 sequence is 15 residues long. V was cut by 2 bases and J by 5 bases, with 13 bases left in between. DNA for the CDR3: TGCGCCAGCAGCTTTACCCAGGCGGGGACCGGGGAGCTGTTTTTT. Translated: CASSFTQAGTGELFF.

This chain joins TRBV29-1 and TRBJ1-5; 11 bases map to TRBD1. Trimming at V came to 7 bases and at J to 7 bases, leaving 6 bases not matched to a gene. CDR3 length equals 13 residues. Germline CDR1 SQVTM, CDR2 ANQGSEA. The CDR3 sequence: CSAWTGGGQPQHF. CDR3 in DNA: TGCAGCGCCTGGACAGGGGGCGGGCAGCCCCAGCATTTT.

The J gene is TRBJ2-1, the V gene TRBV18, with 11 bases matching TRBD1. The trim removed 4 bases at V and 8 bases at J, leaving 7 bases unmatched. The CDR3 consists of 15 residues. Germline V gene data show CDR1 as KGHSH and CDR2 as LQKENI. The CDR3 bases are TGTGCCAGCTCACGCCGGGACAGGGGGTTCGATGAGCAGTTCTTC. Translating it yields CASSRRDRGFDEQFF.

In the case of this clone: The same CDR3 arises from other DNA sequences in this sample as well. The chain carries TRBV28 and TRBJ2-2; 8 bases match TRBD2. This CDR3 contains 14 residues. Germline V gene sequence: CDR1 MDHEN, CDR2 SYDVKM. Trimming removed 6 bases from V and 5 bases from J; junction bases left unmatched: 5. CDR3 nucleotides: TGTGCCAGCAGCCTCTCGGGAGGGACCGGGGAGCTGTTTTTT. It is translated as CASSLSGGTGELFF.

Comment on this clone: Other nucleotide sequences from this sample produce the same CDR3. This sequence joins TRBV27 and TRBJ2-7; D not certain. CDR3 length: 13 residues. V was shortened by 3 bases and J by 1 base, with 7 bases between the two germline ends. Per germline, CDR1 MNHEY and CDR2 SMNVEV (reference sequence). The CDR3 DNA sequence: TGTGCCAGCAGTTTCGGCGGATCCTACGAGCAGTACTTC. Residues: CASSFGGSYEQYF.

The chain's CDR3 is CASSLGAGGNSPLHF. The CDR3 DNA reads as TGTGCCAGCAGCTTAGGGGCAGGGGGTAATTCACCCCTCCACTTT. The chain carries TRBV11-2 and TRBJ1-6; 7 bases line up with TRBD1. The CDR3 contains 15 residues. Germline CDR1 reads SGHAT; CDR2 reads FQNNGV. The ends lost 1 base at V and 6 bases at J; junction bases unmatched: 3. Full variable domain (rest looked up from reference TRBV11-2 and TRBJ1-6): EAGVAQSPRYKIIEKRQSVAFWCNPISGHATLYWYQQILGQGPKLLIQFQNNGVVDDSQLPKDRFSAERLKGVDSTLKIQPAKLEDSAVYLCASSLGAGGNSPLHFGNGTRLTVT.

This clone was found a few times. The rearrangement joins TRBV11-2 to TRBJ2-5; D remains unclear. CDR3 length equals 13 residues. Per germline, CDR1 SGHAT and CDR2 FQNNGV. The V end was cut by 3 bases, the J end by 4 bases, with 9 bases between. The CDR3, as DNA: TGTGCCAGCAGCTTTTCGGGTCGAGAGACCCAGTACTTC. Its translation is CASSFSGRETQYF.

The chain recombines TRBV28 with TRBJ2-7, with D possibly being TRBD1 (6 bases). This CDR3 has 14 amino acids. Trimming removed 4 bases from V and 6 bases from J, with 16 bases in between. CDR1 MDHEN and CDR2 SYDVKM come from the germline V gene. The CDR3: CASSWTGTTPEQYF. In DNA form, the CDR3 reads TGTGCCAGCAGTTGGACCGGGACAACGCCCGAGCAGTACTTC. Together with reference TRBV28 and TRBJ2-7, the CDR3 gives the full variable domain: DVKVTQSSRYLVKRTGEKVFLECVQDMDHENMFWYRQDPGLGLRLIYFSYDVKMKEKGDIPEGYSVSREKKERFSLILESASTNQTSMYLCASSWTGTTPEQYFGPGTRLTVT.

The CDR3 coding sequence is TGTGCCAGCTGGGGGACAGTTCACAATGAGCAGTTCTTC. Its protein product is CASWGTVHNEQFF. The J gene is TRBJ2-1, the V gene TRBV18, with 7 bases fitting TRBD1. The CDR3 consists of 13 residues. After removal of 7 bases from V and 5 bases from J, the junction contained 5 bases not matched to a gene. CDR1 and CDR2 (germline): KGHSH, LQKENI.

V usage is TRBV12-3 or TRBV12-4 and J usage is TRBJ2-7; 8 nucleotides line up with TRBD1. CDR3 length: 13 residues. V lost 6 bases and J lost 6; bases outside the gene matches: 7. CDR3 region: CASRRTGRSEQYF. DNA of the CDR3: TGTGCCAGCAGGAGGACAGGGAGGTCCGAGCAGTACTTC.

This clone was detected only once. The CDR3 loop is CASSINDRGWNIQYF. The CDR3 nucleotides are TGTGCCAGTAGTATAAATGACAGGGGCTGGAACATTCAGTACTTC. The rearrangement joins TRBV19 to TRBJ2-4, with 8 bases lining up with TRBD1. This CDR3 has 15 residues. Germline V gives CDR1 LNHDA, CDR2 SQIVND (reference sequence). Trimming removed 2 bases from V and 7 bases from J; junction bases left unmatched: 7.

The V gene is TRBV19, the J gene TRBJ1-5; the D gene is possibly TRBD1 (6 bases). V was clipped by 8 bases and J by 0 bases, with 17 bases between them. This CDR3 is built from 16 residues. Germline-derived CDR1 and CDR2 are LNHDA and SQIVND (reference sequence). This chain's CDR3 is CASLERGGHSNQPQHF. CDR3 coding DNA: TGTGCCAGTCTAGAGAGGGGGGGGCATAGCAATCAGCCCCAGCATTTT.

This chain uses TRBV5-6 with TRBJ2-5, with a possible D match to TRBD1 (6 bases). Germline CDR1 and CDR2: SGHDT and YYEEEE. The CDR3 covers 18 residues. V dropped 0 bases and J dropped 0 bases, with 18 bases sitting between them. The CDR3 DNA reads TGTGCCAGCAGCTTGGAGTCGGGGTGGGGGCGATACCAAGAGACCCAGTACTTC. The encoded protein is CASSLESGWGRYQETQYF. The complete variable domain, with remaining parts taken from reference TRBV5-6 and TRBJ2-5, reads DAGVTQSPTHLIKTRGQQVTLRCSPKSGHDTVSWYQQALGQGPQFIFQYYEEEERQRGNFPDRFSGHQFPNYSSELNVNALLLGDSALYLCASSLESGWGRYQETQYFGPGTRLLVL.

The chain recombines TRBV10-3 with TRBJ2-1, with TRBD2 matching 8 bases. This CDR3 comprises 13 residues. With V trimmed by 4 bases and J by 7 bases, 3 bases remained unmatched. The germline V gene encodes CDR1 ENHRY and CDR2 SYGVKD. The DNA for the CDR3 is TGTGCCATCAGTGGAGCGGGGGAAAATGAGCAGTTCTTC. The encoded protein is CAISGAGENEQFF.

This clone appeared once. The chain employs TRBV30 and TRBJ2-7, with D uncertain. The ends were cut back, 1 base at V and 6 bases at J, with 13 bases in the middle. There are 13 residues in the CDR3. The V gene's germline CDR1 is GTSNPN and CDR2 SVGIG (reference sequence). CDR3 nucleotide sequence: TGTGCCTGGAGTGAGACTTCCCGGTCCGAGCAGTACTTC. Translating it yields CAWSETSRSEQYF.

The chain has TRBV6-4 and TRBJ2-5, with 7 bases aligning to TRBD2. Trimming cost V 4 bases and J 1 base; bases outside gene matches: 6. The germline CDR1 and CDR2 sequences are MRHNA and SNTAGT. CDR3 length equals 15 residues. For the CDR3, the DNA is TGTGCCAGCAGTGCCGGGGAGGGACCCCAAGAGACCCAGTACTTC. Encoded protein: CASSAGEGPQETQYF.

The V and J genes are TRBV4-2 and TRBJ1-6, with D possibly being TRBD1 (5 bases). The CDR3 loop spans 14 amino acids. Germline V gene data show CDR1 as LGHNA and CDR2 as YNFKEQ. The germline V and J ends were trimmed by 1 base and 8 bases, with 9 bases remaining between them. The CDR3 protein is CASSQGEGDSPLHF. CDR3 nucleotides: TGTGCCAGCAGCCAAGGGGAAGGGGATTCACCCCTCCACTTT.

The V and J genes are TRBV28 and TRBJ1-4, with no clear D. The CDR3 extends over 10 amino acids. Germline CDR1 and CDR2: MDHEN and SYDVKM. V lost 11 bases and J 7 bases, leaving 8 bases between the germline ends. The CDR3 bases are TGTGCCCCTTTTCGTGAAAAACTGTTTTTT. Amino acids: CAPFREKLFF.

This clone was counted a single time. This chain connects TRBV6-6 to TRBJ2-3; 14 nucleotides match TRBD2. This CDR3 contains 22 residues. Germline V gene lookup returns CDR1 MNHNY and CDR2 SVGAGI (reference sequence). J was trimmed by 4 bases and V by 5 bases; bases with no gene match: 23. The CDR3 sequence is CASSPNGPGLAGAEPRPDTQYF. In DNA form, the CDR3 reads TGTGCCAGCAGTCCTAATGGTCCGGGACTAGCGGGGGCCGAACCCAGGCCAGATACGCAGTATTTT.